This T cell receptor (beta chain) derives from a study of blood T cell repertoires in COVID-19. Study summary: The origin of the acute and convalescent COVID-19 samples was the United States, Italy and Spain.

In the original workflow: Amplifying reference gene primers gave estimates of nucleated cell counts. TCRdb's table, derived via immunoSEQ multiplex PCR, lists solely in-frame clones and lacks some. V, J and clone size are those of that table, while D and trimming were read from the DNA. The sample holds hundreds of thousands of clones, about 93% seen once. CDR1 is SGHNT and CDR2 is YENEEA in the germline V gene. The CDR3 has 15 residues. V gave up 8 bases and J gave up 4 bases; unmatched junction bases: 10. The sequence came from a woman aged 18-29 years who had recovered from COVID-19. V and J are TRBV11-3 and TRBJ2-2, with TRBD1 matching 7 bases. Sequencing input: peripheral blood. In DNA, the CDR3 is TGTGCCAGCGAATTTAGGGACAGAAGCACCGGGGAGCTGTTTTTT. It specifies CASEFRDRSTGELFF.